This TCR beta chain was documented in a study of CD8+ T cells in alopecia areata (dated 2018 in TCRdb). Context from the whole study: The treated patients took part in an open-label pilot trial in which moderate-to-severe alopecia areata was treated with oral tofacitinib at 5 to 10 mg twice daily. Patients stayed on tofacitinib for 6 to 18 months and then had 6 months of follow-up off drug so that delayed response and recurrence could be assessed. In treated patients, disease severity was measured using the SALT score, which gives the percentage of scalp surface area affected. High-throughput TCRbeta sequencing was used to examine T cell clonal expansion in alopecia areata in both the C3H/HeJ mouse model and human patients. Human TCRbeta sequencing covered scalp tissue and sorted CD4+ and CD8+ peripheral blood T cells from patchy and totalis/universalis alopecia areata patients and healthy controls. Tofacitinib-treated patients had biopsies at baseline and at 4 and 24 weeks of treatment, with a later scalp biopsy in several patients. Scalp clonality was compared across normal scalp (n=4), patchy alopecia areata scalp (n=8), and alopecia totalis/universalis scalp (n=8). RNA came from the PAXgene miRNA kit for fixed scalp, the miRNeasy kit for PBMCs, and the RNeasy kit for mouse skin. Amplification of TCRbeta CDR3 regions was done by immunoSEQ multiplex PCR using 35 Vbeta forward primers and 13 Jbeta reverse primers.

The investigation overall reported the following: Many expanded lesional clones persisted in scalp and blood during tofacitinib treatment, which may partly explain relapse after stopping treatment. Because the treated cohort was small and had just a single nonresponder, larger studies are needed to establish links between baseline CD8+ expansion and response. Tofacitinib significantly lowered scalp clonality and the number of expanded CD8+ clones among the top 100 scalp clones. Compared with normal scalp, lesional scalp had higher clonality and more expanded CD8+ clones, particularly in alopecia totalis/universalis, a pattern that suggests antigenic drive. Compared with mice, TCR sequences shared between patients were less clear, possibly partly because of HLA diversity across the patient population. Resident alphabeta T cells in normal human skin are also sequenced, complicating scalp TCR repertoire analysis, unlike mouse skin dominated by gammadelta T cells.

Receptor amplification or capture employed the immunoSEQ multiplex PCR assay. RNA was extracted from all samples and reverse transcribed into cDNA as template for TCR sequencing. SuperScript III was used for first-strand cDNA synthesis, primed with a 2:1 mix of oligo-dT and random hexamers. A synthetic immune receptor repertoire was used to assess amplification bias, and residual bias was removed computationally. In the original analysis: Raw reads were preprocessed to remove errors, and CDR3 was defined by IMGT conventions from the conserved cysteine to phenylalanine. Clonality was computed by normalizing Shannon entropy by log2 of the number of productive unique TCRs and subtracting the result from 1. Whether each scalp clone was CD4 or CD8 was inferred by checking scalp TCRbeta sequences against the CD4 and CD8 repertoires from sorted blood. TCRdb re-hosts the immuneACCESS table, in-frame sequences only. Its copies lack some clones; in the studies checked, an unresolved V gene accounts for under half of them, and the cause for the rest is not known. V and J calls plus clone size are reproduced from that table; the DNA served to infer D and trimming. Present in this sample are fewer than 150,000 clones, roughly four fifths of which were seen just once. The top ten clonotypes cover around 25% of the sample.

The intended sense of this specimen's time point label: 4 weeks on oral tofacitinib. The sample's treatment or condition label, decoded: oral pan-JAK inhibitor, 5-10 mg twice daily. Lesional scalp punch biopsies and peripheral blood were collected from alopecia areata patients. After PBMCs were isolated by density centrifugation and stained for CD3, CD4 and CD8, a FACSAria was used to sort CD4+ and CD8+ T cells. In the case of this clone: What this receptor recognizes is not known. No base quality information exists; no much larger clone differs at one position.

From its cysteine to its phenylalanine, the CDR3 spans 16 amino acids. Only the CDR3 part of the read is kept: 48 bases, read in frame from the first base. The germline V gene supplies CDR1 SQVTM and CDR2 ANQGSEA. Clipping removes 6 bases from V and 8 bases from J, with 11 as the unmatched junction base count. This TCR was recovered from a human donor with alopecia areata. This chain joins TRBV29-1 to TRBJ2-1, and 15 junction bases match TRBD2. The sequenced sample was CD8+ T cells sorted from blood, obtained at week 4, from a patient treated with tofacitinib. In nucleotide form, the sequence is TGCAGCGTGCAGAGGACTAGCGGGGGGGCCGGTGATGAGCAGTTCTTC. It specifies CSVQRTSGGAGDEQFF.